This T cell receptor (beta chain) comes out of a study of human T cells and chemical hapten exposure. Noted time point: patch test 2, 6 weeks after DPC sensitization. Treatment reported: therapeutic diphenylcyclopropenone sensitization with weekly scalp DPC. This clonotype was counted many times. Trimming shortened V by 6 bases and J by 9 bases, and 10 bases separated the two germline ends. Germline V gene sequence: CDR1 MDHEN, CDR2 SYDVKM. The CDR3 is 11 amino acids. One entry per CDR3 protein results from TCRdb running MiXCR on the RACE reads. The data contain about 41,000 distinct CDR3 sequences, roughly 3.3% of them singletons.

This sequence originates from a man aged 35 to 55 with alopecia areata. Some clones in this sample may be carry-over from other donors' samples. V is TRBV28 and J is TRBJ2-3; D gene ambiguous. Sequenced here: whole blood, sampled in connection with sensitization to the hapten diphenylcyclopropenone (DPC). Written as DNA, the CDR3 is TGTGCCAGCAGCAAGGTAGTGACGCAGTATTTT. Protein sequence: CASSKVVTQYF.